This T cell receptor beta chain was captured by sequencing in a study of cytomegalovirus exposure and HLA in healthy donors. Study observations and caveats: Rare TCR sequences dominated, though some public TCRs recurred in many donors.

PCR used 60 Vbeta primers and 13 Jbeta primers. The method was immunoSEQ multiplex PCR; TCRdb's version includes in-frame clones alone and lacks a portion of them. The sample lists approximately 150,000 clones, 70% to 85% occurring once. Worth noting for this clone: The antigen remains unidentified. The same CDR3 is also encoded by other DNA sequences in this sample.

The clonotype was recovered from a man younger than 40 in good health and CMV-seropositive. Sequencing was done on a sample of PBMCs.

The CDR3 nucleotides read TGCAGCGTGACCGGGGGCACTGAAGCTTTCTTT. Its protein product is CSVTGGTEAFF. The chain is built from TRBV29-1 and TRBJ1-1, with D maybe TRBD1 (5 bases). In germline, CDR1 is SQVTM, CDR2 ANQGSEA. The CDR3 length is 11 residues. The V end was cut by 6 bases, the J end by 4 bases, with 9 bases between.